This T cell receptor beta chain was captured by sequencing in a study of blood T cell repertoires in COVID-19. Study details: Nucleic acid was either cDNA or gDNA, and it came from T cells, B-cell-depleted T cells, or PBMCs.

This clone turned up a few times. The sample carries other DNA sequences with the same CDR3. This CDR3 comprises 16 residues. V lost 0 bases and J 0 bases, leaving 11 bases between the germline ends. Germline values: CDR1 SGHRS, CDR2 YFSETQ. Sequenced by immunoSEQ multiplex PCR; TCRdb stores in-frame clones only, minus some. This sample has some 93,000 clones; 75% to 90% occur once, and the top ten carry 6.5% to 9%. The sample taken for sequencing was peripheral blood. The clonotype originates from a man between 60 and 75 years old with acute or convalescent COVID-19. V is TRBV5-1 and J is TRBJ2-3; D not resolved. CDR3 residues: CASSLDSGLSTDTQYF. CDR3 coding DNA: TGCGCCAGCAGCTTGGATTCTGGGCTAAGCACAGATACGCAGTATTTT.